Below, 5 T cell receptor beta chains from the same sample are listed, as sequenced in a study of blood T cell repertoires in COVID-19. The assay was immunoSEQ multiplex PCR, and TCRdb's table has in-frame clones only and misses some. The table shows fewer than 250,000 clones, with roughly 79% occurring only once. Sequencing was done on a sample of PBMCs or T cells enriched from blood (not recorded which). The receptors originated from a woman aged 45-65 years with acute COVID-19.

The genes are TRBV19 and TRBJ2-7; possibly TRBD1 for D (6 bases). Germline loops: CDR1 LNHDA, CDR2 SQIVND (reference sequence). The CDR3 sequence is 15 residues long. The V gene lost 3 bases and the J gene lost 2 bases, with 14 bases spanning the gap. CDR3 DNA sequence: TGTGCCAGTAGTATTGGCGGACAGATCGCCTACGAGCAGTACTTC. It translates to CASSIGGQIAYEQYF.

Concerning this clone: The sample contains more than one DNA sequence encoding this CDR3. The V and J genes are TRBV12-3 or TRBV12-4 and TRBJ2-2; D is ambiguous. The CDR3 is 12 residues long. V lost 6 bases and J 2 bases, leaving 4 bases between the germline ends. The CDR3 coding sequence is TGTGCCAGCAGACTAAACACCGGGGAGCTGTTTTTT. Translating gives CASRLNTGELFF.

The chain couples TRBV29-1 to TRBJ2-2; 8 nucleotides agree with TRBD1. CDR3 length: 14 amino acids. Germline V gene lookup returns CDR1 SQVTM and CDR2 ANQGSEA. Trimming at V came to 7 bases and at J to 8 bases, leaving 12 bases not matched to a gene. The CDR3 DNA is TGCAGCGCCGGACAGGGTTTCGATCGAGGGGAGCTGTTTTTT. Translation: CSAGQGFDRGELFF.

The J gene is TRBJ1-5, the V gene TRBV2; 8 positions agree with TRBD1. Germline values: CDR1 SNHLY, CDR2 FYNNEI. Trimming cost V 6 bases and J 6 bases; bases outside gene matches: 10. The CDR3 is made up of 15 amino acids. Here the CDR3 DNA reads TGTGCCAGCAGAGAAAGACAGGGGTCCGCTCAGCCCCAGCATTTT. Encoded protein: CASRERQGSAQPQHF.

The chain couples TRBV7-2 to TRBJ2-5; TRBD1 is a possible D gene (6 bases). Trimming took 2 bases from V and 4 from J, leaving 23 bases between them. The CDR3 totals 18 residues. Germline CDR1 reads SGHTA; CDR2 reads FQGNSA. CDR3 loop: CASSLPLDSLPRGETQYF. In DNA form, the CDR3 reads TGTGCCAGCAGCTTACCCTTGGACAGCCTCCCTAGGGGAGAGACCCAGTACTTC.